This TCR beta chain was captured by sequencing in a study of shared clonotypes between healthy human individuals. Sequencing was performed with immunoSEQ multiplex PCR; in TCRdb, only in-frame clones are kept and a portion is missing. The repertoire holds 500,000 to 550,000 clones, 90% to 96% seen once, with 0.064% in the top ten. Germline loops: CDR1 SNHLY, CDR2 FYNNEI. V lost 7 bases and J 4 bases, leaving 14 bases between the germline ends. CDR3 length equals 13 residues. This chain uses TRBV2 with TRBJ2-7; tentative D call: TRBD2 (6 bases). The clonotype was recovered from a young woman in good health. Sample: naive CD4+ T cells sorted from blood. The subset here: CD45RA+ positively selected. The CDR3 reads CASIGLANYEQYF. The CDR3 DNA is TGTGCCAGCATTGGGCTAGCGAATTACGAGCAGTACTTC.